This T cell receptor (beta chain) was sequenced during a study of response to subunit inactivated influenza vaccine. TCRdb used MiXCR to reprocess the RT-PCR reads, holding one entry per CDR3 protein. The repertoire holds roughly 700,000 distinct CDR3 sequences, with more than 11% as singletons. V lost 4 bases and J 6 bases, leaving 18 bases between the germline ends. This CDR3 region has 15 residues. The germline V gene encodes CDR1 MNHNS and CDR2 SASEGT. On this clonotype: The antigen is unknown.

Study-level results: There was a suggestion from the authors that each seasonal influenza vaccination recruits few new T cells.

The J gene is TRBJ1-1, the V gene TRBV6-1; D gene unclear. This sequence originates from a man aged 50 or older who received an inactivated influenza vaccine. Material: PBMCs from blood, obtained roughly 15 days before vaccination. CDR3 sequence: CASSVLSSFESEAFF. Written as DNA, the CDR3 is TGTGCCAGCAGTGTTTTGTCGTCGTTTGAATCTGAAGCTTTCTTT.